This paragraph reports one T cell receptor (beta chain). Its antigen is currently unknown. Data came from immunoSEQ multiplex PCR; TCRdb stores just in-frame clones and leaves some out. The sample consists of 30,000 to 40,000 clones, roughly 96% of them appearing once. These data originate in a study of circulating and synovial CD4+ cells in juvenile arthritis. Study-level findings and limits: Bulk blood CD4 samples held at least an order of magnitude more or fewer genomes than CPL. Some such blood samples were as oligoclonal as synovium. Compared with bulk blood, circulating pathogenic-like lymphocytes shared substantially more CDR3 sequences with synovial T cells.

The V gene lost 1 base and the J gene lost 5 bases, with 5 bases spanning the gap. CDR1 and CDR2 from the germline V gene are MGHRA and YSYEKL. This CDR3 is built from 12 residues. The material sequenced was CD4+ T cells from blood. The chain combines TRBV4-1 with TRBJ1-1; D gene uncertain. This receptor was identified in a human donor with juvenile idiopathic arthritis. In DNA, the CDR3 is TGCGCCAGCAGCCAAGTCAGGACTGAAGCTTTCTTT. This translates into CASSQVRTEAFF.